The clone carrying this T cell receptor delta chain turned up a few times. CDR3 length: 17 amino acids. The junction had 5 bases not matched to a gene; V was cut back by 1 base and J by 0 bases. Germline V gene data show CDR1 as GEAIGNYY and CDR2 as EKD. These data are taken from a study of gamma-delta T cells after stem cell transplantation. TCRdb re-processed the RT-PCR reads using CATT. The repertoire has 1,000 to 1,500 delta-chain clones, roughly 15% of them found once; the top ten carry 25% to 30%. The chain is built from TRDV2 and TRDJ1; 12 bases map to TRDD3. The clonotype comes from a human donor. It is not recorded whose cells these are; they may come from a transplant donor. Sequencing was performed on gamma-delta T cells. The CDR3 loop reads CACDTLGDTAYTDKLIF. The CDR3 DNA reads as TGTGCCTGTGACACGCTGGGGGATACGGCGTACACCGATAAACTCATCTTT.